The next 20 T cell receptor beta chains were all read from a single sample in a study of shared clonotypes between healthy human individuals. Profiling relied on immunoSEQ multiplex PCR, and the TCRdb table lists in-frame clones only, not all of them. In the table there are roughly 1,100,000 clones, around 74% of which are singletons. Sequencing was performed on memory CD4+ T cells sorted from blood. This sample's subset: CD45RA-negative fraction. These receptors were collected from a man between 18 and 29 years old in good health.

As regards this clone: Additional DNA sequences in this sample encode the identical CDR3. The chain links TRBV4-3 to TRBJ1-5; the D is unclear. Germline V CDR1 and CDR2: LGHNA, YSLEER. The CDR3 is 13 residues long. The ends were cut back, 0 bases at V and 3 bases at J, with 3 bases in the middle. CDR3 DNA sequence: TGCGCCAGCAGCCAAGAGGTCAATCAGCCCCAGCATTTT. Protein sequence: CASSQEVNQPQHF.

The chain links TRBV6-4 to TRBJ1-5; D is perhaps TRBD1 (5 bases). This CDR3 spans 16 amino acids. Germline V gene lookup returns CDR1 MRHNA and CDR2 SNTAGT. Deletions cut 7 bases from V and 1 base from J, with 17 bases between. CDR3 region: CASTTTQGSSNQPQHF. In DNA, the CDR3 is TGTGCCAGCACTACTACCCAGGGATCGAGCAATCAGCCCCAGCATTTT.

This sequence joins TRBV29-1 and TRBJ2-3; D is unresolved. V was trimmed by 7 bases and J by 1 base, leaving 9 bases between them. Germline assignment: CDR1 SQVTM and CDR2 ANQGSEA. The CDR3 loop spans 12 amino acids. The CDR3 reads CSARWGTDTQYF. In DNA, the CDR3 is TGCAGCGCTCGATGGGGCACAGATACGCAGTATTTT.

Comment on this clone: This same CDR3 is encoded by further DNA sequences in the sample. The genes are TRBV18 and TRBJ2-7; D gene ambiguous. Trimming cost V 3 bases and J 3 bases, with 6 bases left between them. CDR3 length: 12 residues. The germline V gene has CDR1 KGHSH and CDR2 LQKENI. The CDR3 sequence: CASSPNGYEQYF. In DNA, the CDR3 is TGTGCCAGCTCACCGAATGGCTACGAGCAGTACTTC.

The rearrangement uses TRBV30 and TRBJ2-1; TRBD1 or TRBD2 may be the D gene (5 bases each). V lost 4 bases and J lost 8, with 12 bases in between. CDR1 GTSNPN and CDR2 SVGIG come from the germline V gene (reference sequence). This CDR3 region has 12 residues. CDR3 protein: CAWNGGTDEQFF. As DNA, the CDR3 is TGTGCCTGGAATGGGGGTACGGATGAGCAGTTCTTC.

In its sample, this clone was seen once. V and J are TRBV5-4 and TRBJ1-2; 12 bases fit TRBD1. Germline lookup yields CDR1 SGHNT and CDR2 YYREEE (reference sequence). The junction had 8 bases not matched to a gene; V was cut back by 1 base and J by 4 bases. This CDR3 comprises 17 residues. The CDR3: CASSLPPGQGAGYGYTF. CDR3 nucleotide sequence: TGTGCCAGCAGCTTGCCCCCGGGACAGGGGGCAGGCTATGGCTACACCTTC.

This clone was detected only once. The chain carries TRBV5-1 and TRBJ2-3; 16 bases are a match to TRBD2. From germline, CDR1 is SGHRS and CDR2 YFSETQ. The CDR3 is 16 residues long. Trimming at V came to 3 bases and at J to 5 bases, leaving 3 bases not matched to a gene. CDR3 nucleotides: TGCGCCAGCAGCTGGGGGACTAGCGGGAGGGAAGATACGCAGTATTTT. This translates into CASSWGTSGREDTQYF.

The table lists this clone with a few counts. The chain uses TRBV28 and TRBJ1-6; no reliable D call. The V end lost 6 bases, the J end lost 6 bases, and 12 bases lay between the germline ends. Germline V CDR1 and CDR2: MDHEN, SYDVKM. The CDR3 is made up of 14 amino acids. The CDR3 loop is CASSTLGGNSPLHF. DNA for the CDR3: TGTGCCAGCAGCACCCTGGGAGGTAATTCACCCCTCCACTTT.

The chain combines TRBV16 with TRBJ1-1; a possible D gene is TRBD1 (6 bases). The ends were cut back, 2 bases at V and 11 bases at J, with 15 bases in the middle. The CDR3 is made up of 13 amino acids. Germline-derived CDR1 and CDR2 are KGHSY and FQNENV. The CDR3 loop reads CASSQSQGRVAFF. The CDR3 DNA sequence: TGTGCCAGCAGCCAAAGCCAGGGGAGGGTGGCTTTCTTT.

In its sample, this clone was seen a few times. This sample includes further DNA sequences coding for the same CDR3. The V and J genes are TRBV7-9 and TRBJ2-1, with 7 bases lining up with TRBD2. The J segment lost 2 bases and the V segment lost 2 bases, leaving 0 bases of the junction unmatched. Germline lookup yields CDR1 SEHNR and CDR2 FQNEAQ (reference sequence). The CDR3 loop spans 14 amino acids. This CDR3 is CASSLSGTYNEQFF. The CDR3 nucleotides are TGTGCCAGCAGCTTAAGCGGGACCTACAATGAGCAGTTCTTC.

This sequence joins TRBV6-1 and TRBJ1-6; D is undetermined. Germline CDR1 is MNHNS and CDR2 is SASEGT. The CDR3 loop spans 14 amino acids. Trimming shortened V by 6 bases and J by 6 bases, and 12 bases separated the two germline ends. This CDR3 is CASSPRSSNSPLHF. The CDR3 DNA follows: TGTGCCAGCAGCCCCCGAAGCTCTAATTCACCCCTCCACTTT.

This chain links TRBV21-1 with TRBJ2-7; the table's D gene call, TRBD2, was not cross checked with the DNA. TRBV21-1 is given as a pseudogene. CDR3 length: 16 residues. DNA for the CDR3: TGTGCCAGCAGCAAAGCGGGTCCTAGCTTGGTCTACGAGCAGTACTTC. It encodes CASSKAGPSLVYEQYF.

V gene TRBV9 combines with J gene TRBJ2-7; either TRBD1 or TRBD2 may fit D (5 bases each). With 2 bases removed from V and 0 bases from J, the gap between germline ends came to 12 bases. In germline, CDR1 is SGDLS, CDR2 YYNGEE. The CDR3 length is 15 residues. This CDR3 is CASSVTWGPSYEQYF. Written as DNA, the CDR3 is TGTGCCAGCAGCGTTACTTGGGGACCCTCCTACGAGCAGTACTTC.

The chain carries TRBV7-9 and TRBJ1-1; TRBD1 aligns across 9 bases. Trimming took 5 bases from V and 0 from J; bases not matched to a gene: 7. The germline V gene encodes CDR1 SEHNR and CDR2 FQNEAQ (reference sequence). The CDR3 runs 16 residues. The CDR3 is CASSPGTGTVNTEAFF. CDR3 nucleotide sequence: TGTGCCAGCAGCCCCGGGACAGGGACCGTGAACACTGAAGCTTTCTTT.

The V call is TRBV6-6, the J call TRBJ1-1, with TRBD1 matching 7 bases. This CDR3 has 14 residues. Trimming cost V 6 bases and J 3 bases; bases outside gene matches: 7. Looked up from germline, CDR1 is MNHNY and CDR2 is SVGAGI (reference sequence). The CDR3 DNA sequence: TGTGCCAGCAGGGGCAGACAGGGTGACACTGAAGCTTTCTTT. This codes for CASRGRQGDTEAFF.

This chain links TRBV5-4 with TRBJ2-2; either TRBD1 or TRBD2 may supply D (6 bases each). Germline V CDR1 and CDR2: SGHNT, YYREEE (reference sequence). The V and J ends lost 4 bases and 4 bases respectively, with 14 bases between them. The CDR3 is 15 residues long. Written as DNA, the CDR3 is TGTGCCAGCAGCATGGGGGGCCAACTCACCGGGGAGCTGTTTTTT. Its translation: CASSMGGQLTGELFF.

V is TRBV27 and J is TRBJ1-6, with D possibly TRBD1 on 5 matching bases. The CDR3 has 19 residues. Trimming took 3 bases from V and 0 from J, leaving 18 bases between them. CDR1 is MNHEY, CDR2 SMNVEV, per germline (reference sequence). The CDR3 region has the DNA TGTGCCAGCAGTTTGGGGGGAGGGTCATCCAGCTCCTATAATTCACCCCTCCACTTT. This codes for CASSLGGGSSSSYNSPLHF.

This chain uses TRBV28 with TRBJ1-6, with no clear D. V gave up 3 bases and J gave up 7 bases, with 4 bases separating them. The length of the CDR3 is 12 residues. CDR1 MDHEN and CDR2 SYDVKM come from the germline V gene. CDR3 loop: CASSFGNSPLHF. The DNA of the CDR3 is TGTGCCAGCAGTTTTGGGAATTCACCCCTCCACTTT. The variable domain in full, with the rest retrieved from reference TRBV28 and TRBJ1-6, is DVKVTQSSRYLVKRTGEKVFLECVQDMDHENMFWYRQDPGLGLRLIYFSYDVKMKEKGDIPEGYSVSREKKERFSLILESASTNQTSMYLCASSFGNSPLHFGNGTRLTVT.

The chain employs TRBV25-1 and TRBJ1-4, with D possibly being TRBD1 (5 bases). Trimming took off 6 bases at V and 7 bases at J, with 18 bases between the two ends. This CDR3 is 15 amino acids long. Germline V gene sequence: CDR1 MGHDK, CDR2 SYGVNS. The CDR3 coding sequence is TGTGCCAGCAGATCAAACGGGGGATCTGGTGAAAAACTGTTTTTT. This encodes CASRSNGGSGEKLFF.

The rearrangement uses TRBV5-8 and TRBJ2-3, with 8 bases lining up with TRBD2. V dropped 3 bases and J dropped 5; count of bases not matched to a gene: 11. Germline V CDR1 and CDR2: SGHTS, YDEGEE. This CDR3 is built from 16 residues. Here the CDR3 DNA reads TGTGCCAGCAGCTGGGGTTTCGGGGGGGCAGGAGATACGCAGTATTTT. It is translated as CASSWGFGGAGDTQYF.